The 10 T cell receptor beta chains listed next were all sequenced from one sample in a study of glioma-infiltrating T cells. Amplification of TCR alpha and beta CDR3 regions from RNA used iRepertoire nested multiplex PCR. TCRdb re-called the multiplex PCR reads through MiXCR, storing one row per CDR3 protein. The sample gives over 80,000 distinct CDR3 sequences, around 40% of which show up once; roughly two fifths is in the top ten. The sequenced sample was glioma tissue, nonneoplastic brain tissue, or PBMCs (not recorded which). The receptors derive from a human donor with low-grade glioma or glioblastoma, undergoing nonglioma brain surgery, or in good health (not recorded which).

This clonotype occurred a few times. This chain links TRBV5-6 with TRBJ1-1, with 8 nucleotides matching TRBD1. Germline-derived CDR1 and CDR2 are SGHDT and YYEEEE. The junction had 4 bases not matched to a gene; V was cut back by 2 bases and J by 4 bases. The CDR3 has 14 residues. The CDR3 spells CASSFTGGRTEAFF. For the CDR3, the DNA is TGTGCCAGCAGCTTTACAGGGGGACGCACTGAAGCTTTCTTT. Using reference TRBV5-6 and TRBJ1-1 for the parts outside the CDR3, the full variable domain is DAGVTQSPTHLIKTRGQQVTLRCSPKSGHDTVSWYQQALGQGPQFIFQYYEEEERQRGNFPDRFSGHQFPNYSSELNVNALLLGDSALYLCASSFTGGRTEAFFGQGTRLTVV.

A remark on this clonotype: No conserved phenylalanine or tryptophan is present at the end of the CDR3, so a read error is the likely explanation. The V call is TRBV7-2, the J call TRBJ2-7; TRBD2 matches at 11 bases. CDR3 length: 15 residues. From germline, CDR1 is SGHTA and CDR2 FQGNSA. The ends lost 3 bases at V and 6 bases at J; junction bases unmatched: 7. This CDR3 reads CASSFTSGSSSEQYL. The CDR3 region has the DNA TGTGCCAGCAGCTTCACTAGCGGGAGTAGTTCCGAGCAGTACCTC.

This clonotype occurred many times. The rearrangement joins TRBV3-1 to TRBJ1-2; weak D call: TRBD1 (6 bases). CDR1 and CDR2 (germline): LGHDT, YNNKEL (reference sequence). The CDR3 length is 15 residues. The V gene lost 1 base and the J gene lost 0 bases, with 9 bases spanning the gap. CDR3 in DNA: TGTGCCAGCAGCCAAGCCCGGACAGCTAACTATGGCTACACCTTC. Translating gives CASSQARTANYGYTF.

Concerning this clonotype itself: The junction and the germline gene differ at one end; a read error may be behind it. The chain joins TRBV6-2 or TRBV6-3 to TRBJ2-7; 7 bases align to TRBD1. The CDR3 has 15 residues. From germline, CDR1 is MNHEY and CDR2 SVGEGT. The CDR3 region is CDSTRRQRGPLEQYF. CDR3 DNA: TGTGACAGCACCCGACGTCAGAGGGGGCCTCTGGAGCAGTACTTC.

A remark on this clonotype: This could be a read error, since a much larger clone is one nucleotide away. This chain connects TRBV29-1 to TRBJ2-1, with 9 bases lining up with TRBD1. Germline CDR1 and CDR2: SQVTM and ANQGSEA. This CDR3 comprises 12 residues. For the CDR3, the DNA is TGCAGCGGGGGACAGGGTAGCGATGAGAAGTTCTTC. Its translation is CSGGQGSDEKFF.

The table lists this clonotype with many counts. CDR3 DNA sequence: TGTGCCAGTAACGATAGGACTGGCTCCACAGATACGCAGTATTTT. It translates to CASNDRTGSTDTQYF. V gene TRBV19 combines with J gene TRBJ2-3, with D tentatively TRBD2 (5 bases). The CDR3 length is 15 residues. Looked up from germline, CDR1 is LNHDA and CDR2 is SQIVND (reference sequence). Trimming took off 7 bases at V and 2 bases at J, with 16 bases between the two ends. Using reference TRBV19 and TRBJ2-3 for the parts outside the CDR3, the full variable domain is DGGITQSPKYLFRKEGQNVTLSCEQNLNHDAMYWYRQDPGQGLRLIYYSQIVNDFQKGDIAEGYSVSREKKESFPLTVTSAQKNPTAFYLCASNDRTGSTDTQYFGPGTRLTVL.

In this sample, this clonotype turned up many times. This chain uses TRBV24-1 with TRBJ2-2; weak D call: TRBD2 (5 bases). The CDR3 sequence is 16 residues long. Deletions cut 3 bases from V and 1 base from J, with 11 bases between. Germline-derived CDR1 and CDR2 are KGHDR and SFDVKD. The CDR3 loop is CATSDRQTRNTGELFF. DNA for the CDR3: TGTGCCACCAGTGATCGACAAACTAGGAACACCGGGGAGCTGTTTTTT.

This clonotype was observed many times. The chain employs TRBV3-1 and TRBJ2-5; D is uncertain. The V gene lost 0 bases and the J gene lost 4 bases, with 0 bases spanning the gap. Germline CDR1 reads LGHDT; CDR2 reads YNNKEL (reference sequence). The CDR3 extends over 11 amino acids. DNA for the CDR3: TGTGCCAGCAGCCAAGAAGAGACCCAGTACTTC. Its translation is CASSQEETQYF.

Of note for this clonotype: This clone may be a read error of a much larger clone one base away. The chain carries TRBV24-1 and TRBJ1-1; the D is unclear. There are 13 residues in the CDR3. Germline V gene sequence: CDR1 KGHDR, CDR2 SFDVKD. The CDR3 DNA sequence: TGTGCCACCAGTGGTGGTAAGAACGCTGAAGCTTTCTTT. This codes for CATSGGKNAEAFF.

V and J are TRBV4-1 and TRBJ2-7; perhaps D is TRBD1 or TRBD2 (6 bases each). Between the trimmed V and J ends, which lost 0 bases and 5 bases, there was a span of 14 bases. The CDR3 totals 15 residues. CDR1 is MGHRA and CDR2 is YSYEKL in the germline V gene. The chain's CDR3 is CASSQEGEGGHEQYF. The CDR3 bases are TGCGCCAGCAGCCAAGAGGGAGAGGGGGGCCACGAGCAGTACTTC.